This TCR beta chain was sequenced for a study of T cells expressing NK-cell markers. Across the study: Sorted T-cell subsets CD3+CD56+NKG2C+, CD3+CD56+NKG2C- and CD3+CD56-NKG2C+ were TCR beta-sequenced. HCMV seropositivity characterized most of the eight sequenced donors, and seronegativity one.

Germline-derived CDR1 and CDR2 are SQVTM and ANQGSEA. The CDR3 has 13 residues. Concerning this clonotype: No antigen is known for it.

Broader study findings: The HCMV specificity of the expanded NKG2C+ T cell clones stayed unresolved. Four donors' CD3+CD56-NKG2C+ cells were dominated by the same clonotypes.

No DNA is given; TCRdb re-called the 5' RACE reads and lists each CDR3 protein once. Its clone listing holds about 460,000 distinct CDR3 sequences. This sequence originates from a woman aged 45-65 years in good health. The V call is TRBV29-1, the J call TRBJ2-5; there is no DNA to check the TCRdb D call of TRBD1. The specimen was blood T cells: a sorted CD56 or NKG2C T cell subset, CD4+ or CD8+ T cells, or bulk PBMC T cells (not recorded which). The CDR3 here is CSVFVGSGETQYF. The full variable domain, rest sourced from reference TRBV29-1 and TRBJ2-5, is SAVISQKPSRDICQRGTSLTIQCQVDSQVTMMFWYRQQPGQSLTLIATANQGSEATYESGFVIDKFPISRPNLTFSTLTVSNMSPEDSSIYLCSVFVGSGETQYFGPGTRLLVL.